The present T cell receptor (beta chain) was sequenced within a study of control samples from healthy donors and cancer patients. To note about this clone: One junction end does not reproduce the germline sequence, and a read error may be involved.

Assay: immunoSEQ multiplex PCR; the TCRdb copy retains only in-frame clones and omits some. The sample carries around 26,000 clones, around 83% recorded once. CDR1 is PRHDT, CDR2 FYEKMQ, per germline (reference sequence). This CDR3 is built from 15 residues. The receptor's source is a man in his fifties or sixties with colorectal cancer. Sequences were obtained from PBMCs. The chain links TRBV13 to TRBJ1-2; the D gene is possibly TRBD1 (5 bases). CDR3 DNA sequence: TGTGCCAGCAGCAACCGGGACTCACCCGGGAATGGCTGCACCTTC. The encoded protein is CASSNRDSPGNGCTF.